This is a list of T cell receptor beta chains from one sample in a study of OX40 agonist ivuxolimab in advanced cancers. The data were produced by immunoSEQ multiplex PCR, yet TCRdb's version contains in-frame clones alone and is incomplete. The profile shows under 70,000 clones, more than 80% of them singletons. The source was CD4+ or CD8+ T cells sorted from blood, collected in a trial of the OX40 agonist ivuxolimab. The receptor source for this set is an adult with an advanced solid tumor such as melanoma, head and neck, liver or kidney cancer. The CDR3 runs from the conserved cysteine through the conserved F or W. A D gene is named only where the DNA matches it firmly. Clone size appears in some rows only: once, few, many, or a class for an expanded clone.

V	D	J	size	DNA	CDR3
TRBV28	-	TRBJ1-2	-	TGTGCCAGCAGTTCCTCGACCAACTATGGCTACACCTTC	CASSSSTNYGYTF
TRBV19	-	TRBJ1-2	-	TGTGCCAGTAGTACCCAGGGGACCTATGGCTACACCTTC	CASSTQGTYGYTF
TRBV5-1	TRBD2	TRBJ2-3	few	TGCGCCAGCACCCACGGCGGGAGGACAGATACGCAGTATTTT	CASTHGGRTDTQYF
TRBV11-1	-	TRBJ2-3	-	TGTGCCAGCAGCCTTTTCCCATTTGATACGCAGTATTTT	CASSLFPFDTQYF
TRBV27	-	TRBJ2-3	few	TGTGCCAGCAGTTCTCTTCGCCGGGGGAGCCGCACAGATACGCAGTATTTT	CASSSLRRGSRTDTQYF
TRBV19	-	TRBJ2-2	-	TGTGCCAGTAGTATAGGAAGGGGTCCCGTCACCGGGGAGCTGTTTTTT	CASSIGRGPVTGELFF
TRBV5-6	-	TRBJ2-7	-	TGTGCCAGCAGCTTGGACTTATCCTACGAGCAGTACTTC	CASSLDLSYEQYF
TRBV7-6	-	TRBJ2-7	-	TGTGCCAGCAGCTTAGGGTCCAGTCCCTCCTACGAGCAGTACTTC	CASSLGSSPSYEQYF
TRBV10-3	TRBD2	TRBJ2-7	-	TGTGCCATCAGTGAGTCGGAGGGAGGGCCACAAGAGCAGTACTTC	CAISESEGGPQEQYF
TRBV6-1	-	TRBJ1-1	-	TGTGCCAGCAGTACACAGGGGAACACTGAAGCTTTCTTT	CASSTQGNTEAFF
TRBV19	-	TRBJ1-5	-	TGTGCCAGTAGTATAGGCCAACCCCAGCATTTT	CASSIGQPQHF
TRBV18	-	TRBJ1-1	-	TGTGCCAGCTCACCAGCTGACACTGAAGCTTTCTTT	CASSPADTEAFF
TRBV5-1	-	TRBJ2-7	-	TGCGCCAGCAGCTTGTCGCTGTCGGGGTACGAGCAGTACTTC	CASSLSLSGYEQYF
TRBV7-9	-	TRBJ1-1	-	TGTGCCAGCAGCTCACAGGGTTCCACTGAAGCTTTCTTT	CASSSQGSTEAFF
TRBV5-1	-	TRBJ1-1	-	TGCGCCAGCAGCTTGGACAGGGATACTGAAGCTTTCTTT	CASSLDRDTEAFF
TRBV10-3	TRBD2	TRBJ2-2	-	TGTGCCATCAGTCCTAGCGGAGGCCGAACCGGGGAGCTGTTTTTT	CAISPSGGRTGELFF
TRBV7-9	-	TRBJ2-7	-	TGTGCCAGCAGCTTAGGCGCTGAGTCCTACGAGCAGTACTTC	CASSLGAESYEQYF
TRBV30	-	TRBJ2-5	-	TGTGCCTGGAAAGGTCAGGCAGAGGGGGAGACCCAGTACTTC	CAWKGQAEGETQYF